This T cell receptor beta chain was documented in a study of regulatory T cells in long-lasting Graves disease (dated by TCRdb to the early 2020s). Regarding the research as a whole: Persistent Graves' disease was defined as persistently positive TSH receptor autoantibodies together with antithyroid drug treatment for over 5 years. The study took place in China and was registered as a clinical trial. TCR sequencing covered some 13 persistent and around 20 newly diagnosed Graves' disease patients, some 35 samples in total. Persistent Graves' disease patients were compared with newly diagnosed Graves' disease patients by peripheral blood TCR sequencing and RNA sequencing. On average, persistent Graves' disease patients in the clinical cohort had been on antithyroid drugs for roughly 11 years.

Broad study findings and their caveats: The small sample size was acknowledged by the authors as a limitation that may reduce accuracy. Persistent disease showed preferential use of TRBV28, TRBJ1-2 and TRBJ2-5, whereas newly diagnosed disease favored TRBV20-1 and TRBJ2-1. A larger number of public clonotypes was shared among persistent patients (2,741) than among newly diagnosed patients (roughly 930). Sequencing and analysis were limited to the TCR beta chain. Persistent Graves' disease patients showed lower TCR Shannon entropy and fewer highly expanded clones than newly diagnosed patients, suggesting clonal expansion. Because the primary lesion, thyroid tissue, could not be accessed, the study looked at peripheral blood alone.

This clonotype was seen only a few times. The target of this receptor is not known. One end of the junction does not line up with germline, which may come from a read error. CDR1 and CDR2 are drawn from the germline V gene: MDHEN, SYDVKM. From its cysteine to its phenylalanine, the CDR3 spans 13 amino acids. Solely the CDR3 DNA is kept, with 39 bases framed from the first base. Sample time point, as interpreted from the label and publication: persistent/refractory GD, antithyroid drugs over 5 years with positive TRAb. For both TCR sequencing and RNA sequencing, RNA was extracted from PBMCs in TRIzol. The diagnosis of Graves' disease was made according to American Thyroid Association guidelines. Patients were recruited from an endocrinology department in Xi'an, China. Each patient gave approximately 8.8 milliliters of peripheral blood, collected in an EDTA anticoagulant tube. Ficoll Paque Plus density gradient separation was used to isolate PBMCs, and no further T cell sorting was performed. An Agilent 2100 Bioanalyzer and agarose gel were used to check RNA quality, while a NanoDrop 2000 measured RNA concentration.

Libraries were constructed by multiplex PCR. Sequencer: Illumina HiSeq 4000. To build TCR beta libraries, CDR3 regions were amplified by Arm-PCR using iRepertoire HTBI primers. Gel purification was performed on PCR products prior to sequencing. The authors' pipeline ran thus. Gene usage analysis of CDR3 amino acid clonotypes used the approximately 62 TRBV and more than 13 TRBJ segments found across samples. COPE and FqMerger were used to merge the filtered high-quality paired reads into contigs. Contigs were aligned with BLAST to IMGT TRBV, TRBD and TRBJ reference genes, and CDR3 was defined per IMGT. Any clonotype with a frequency above 0.1% was counted as a highly expanded clone. Shannon entropy was used to measure repertoire diversity, and the Gini coefficient was used to measure V-J evenness. A clonotype found in more than one individual was treated as public. TCRdb itself trimmed the public reads at Q25 with fastp, ran MiXCR and retained productive beta chains. For every CDR3 protein sequence, its rows merge into one entry that carries the most common genes and DNA. V and J calls and clone size were set by TCRdb, not the authors. The sample profile shows roughly 400,000 distinct CDR3 sequences; roughly 20% of them were found once. Together, the top ten hold about 20% of the sample.

This receptor was identified in a female donor with Graves disease. The V and J genes are TRBV28 and TRBJ2-4; the D gene identity is not certain. This specimen consisted of peripheral blood mononuclear cells (PBMCs), obtained when the disease was refractory, from a patient treated with antithyroid drugs. The CDR3 region reads CASSLVAKDIQYF. The nucleotide sequence is TGTGCCAGCAGTTTGGTAGCCAAAGACATTCAGTACTTC.